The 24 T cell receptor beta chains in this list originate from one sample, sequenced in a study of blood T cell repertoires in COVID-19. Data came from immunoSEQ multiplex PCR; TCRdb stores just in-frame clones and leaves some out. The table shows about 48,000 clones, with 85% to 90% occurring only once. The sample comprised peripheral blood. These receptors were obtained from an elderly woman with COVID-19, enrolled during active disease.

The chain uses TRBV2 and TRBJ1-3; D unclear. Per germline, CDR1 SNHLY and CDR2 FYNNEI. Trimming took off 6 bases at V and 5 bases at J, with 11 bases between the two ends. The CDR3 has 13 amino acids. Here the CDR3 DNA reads TGTGCCAGCAGCGGCCGGGAGAGAAACACCATATATTTT. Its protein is CASSGRERNTIYF. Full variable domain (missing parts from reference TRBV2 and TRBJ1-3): EPEVTQTPSHQVTQMGQEVILRCVPISNHLYFYWYRQILGQKVEFLVSFYNNEISEKSEIFDDQFSVERPDGSNFTLKIRSTKLEDSAMYFCASSGRERNTIYFGEGSWLTVV.

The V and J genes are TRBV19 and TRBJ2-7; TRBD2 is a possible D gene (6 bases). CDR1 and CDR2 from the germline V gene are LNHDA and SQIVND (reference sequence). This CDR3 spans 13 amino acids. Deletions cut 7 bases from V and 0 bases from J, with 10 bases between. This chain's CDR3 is CASTPGDSYEQYF. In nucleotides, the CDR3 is TGTGCCAGTACGCCGGGAGACTCCTACGAGCAGTACTTC.

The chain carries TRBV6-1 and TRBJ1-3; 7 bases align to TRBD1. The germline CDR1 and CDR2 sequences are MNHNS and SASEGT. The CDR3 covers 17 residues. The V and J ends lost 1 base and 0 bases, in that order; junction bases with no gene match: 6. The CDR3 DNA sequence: TGTGCCAGCAGTGAAGAGTGGACAGGAAGCTCTGGAAACACCATATATTTT. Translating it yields CASSEEWTGSSGNTIYF.

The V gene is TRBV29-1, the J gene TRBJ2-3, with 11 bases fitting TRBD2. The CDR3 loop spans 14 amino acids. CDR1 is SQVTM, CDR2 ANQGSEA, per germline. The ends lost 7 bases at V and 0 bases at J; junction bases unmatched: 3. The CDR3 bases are TGCAGCGCCTGGACTAGCGGGAGCACAGATACGCAGTATTTT. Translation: CSAWTSGSTDTQYF.

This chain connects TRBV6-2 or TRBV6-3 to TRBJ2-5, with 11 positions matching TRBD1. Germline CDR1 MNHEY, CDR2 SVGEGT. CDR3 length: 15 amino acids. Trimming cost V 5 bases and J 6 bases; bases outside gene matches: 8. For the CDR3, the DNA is TGTGCCAGCAGTCTTGGACAGGGGGCGCAAAAGACCCAGTACTTC. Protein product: CASSLGQGAQKTQYF.

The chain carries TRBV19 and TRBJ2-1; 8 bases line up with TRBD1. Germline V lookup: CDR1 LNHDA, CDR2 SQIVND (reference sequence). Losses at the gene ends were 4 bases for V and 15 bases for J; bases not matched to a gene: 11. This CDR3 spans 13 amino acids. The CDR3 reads CASSTSAQGARFF. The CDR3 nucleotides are TGTGCCAGTAGTACCTCGGCCCAGGGGGCTCGGTTCTTC.

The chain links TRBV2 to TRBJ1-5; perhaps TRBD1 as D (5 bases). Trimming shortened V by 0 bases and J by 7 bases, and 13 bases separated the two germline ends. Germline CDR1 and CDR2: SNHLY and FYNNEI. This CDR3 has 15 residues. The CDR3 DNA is TGTGCCAGCAGTGAAGCGATCGGGGGTCGGCAGCCCCAGCATTTT. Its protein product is CASSEAIGGRQPQHF.

The chain's CDR3 is CASSPPWETSRYEQYF. CDR3 nucleotides: TGTGCCAGCTCACCACCGTGGGAGACAAGCAGATACGAGCAGTACTTC. This chain joins TRBV18 and TRBJ2-7, with a possible D match to TRBD2 (5 bases). The germline CDR1 and CDR2 sequences are KGHSH and LQKENI. V gave up 0 bases and J gave up 4 bases, with 16 bases separating them. This CDR3 is built from 16 residues.

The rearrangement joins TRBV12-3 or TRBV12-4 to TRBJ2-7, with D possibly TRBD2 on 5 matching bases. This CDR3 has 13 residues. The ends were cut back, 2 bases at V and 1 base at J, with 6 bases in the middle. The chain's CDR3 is CASSLRESYEQYF. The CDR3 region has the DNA TGTGCCAGCAGTTTAAGGGAGTCCTACGAGCAGTACTTC.

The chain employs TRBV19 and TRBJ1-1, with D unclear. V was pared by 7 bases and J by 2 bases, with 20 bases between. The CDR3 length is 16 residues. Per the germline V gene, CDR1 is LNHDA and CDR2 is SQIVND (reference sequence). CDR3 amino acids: CASTAIARGSNTEAFF. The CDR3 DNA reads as TGTGCCAGTACCGCGATCGCGCGGGGATCCAACACTGAAGCTTTCTTT.

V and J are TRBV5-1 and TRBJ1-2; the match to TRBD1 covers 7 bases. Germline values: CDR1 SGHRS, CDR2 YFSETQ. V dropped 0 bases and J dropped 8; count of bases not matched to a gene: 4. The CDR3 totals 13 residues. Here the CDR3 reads CASSLATGDGYTF. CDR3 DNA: TGCGCCAGCAGCTTGGCTACAGGGGACGGCTACACCTTC.

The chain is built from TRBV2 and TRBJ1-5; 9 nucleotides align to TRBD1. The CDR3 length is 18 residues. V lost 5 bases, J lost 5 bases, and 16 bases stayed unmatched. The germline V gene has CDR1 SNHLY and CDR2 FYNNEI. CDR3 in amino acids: CASSRGRAGQGRDQPQHF. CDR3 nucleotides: TGTGCCAGCAGTCGTGGCCGGGCGGGACAGGGAAGGGATCAGCCCCAGCATTTT.

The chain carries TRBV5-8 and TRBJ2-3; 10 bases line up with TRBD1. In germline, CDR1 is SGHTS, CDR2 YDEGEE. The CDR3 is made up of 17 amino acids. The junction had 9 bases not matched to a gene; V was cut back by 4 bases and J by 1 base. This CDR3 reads CASSPGTGVLGTDTQYF. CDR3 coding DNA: TGTGCCAGCAGCCCTGGGACAGGGGTTTTGGGCACAGATACGCAGTATTTT. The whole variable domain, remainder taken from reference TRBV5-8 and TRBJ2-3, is EAGVTQSPTHLIKTRGQQATLRCSPISGHTSVYWYQQALGLGLQFLLWYDEGEERNRGNFPPRFSGRQFPNYSSELNVNALELEDSALYLCASSPGTGVLGTDTQYFGPGTRLTVL.

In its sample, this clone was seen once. CDR3 bases: TGTGCCAGCAGCTTGGTGGCGGGGGCCGGCTATGGCTACACCTTC. The encoded protein is CASSLVAGAGYGYTF. The chain is built from TRBV5-8 and TRBJ1-2; perhaps TRBD1 as D (6 bases). Trimming removed 0 bases from V and 4 bases from J, with 13 bases in between. Germline loops: CDR1 SGHTS, CDR2 YDEGEE. The CDR3 length is 15 residues.

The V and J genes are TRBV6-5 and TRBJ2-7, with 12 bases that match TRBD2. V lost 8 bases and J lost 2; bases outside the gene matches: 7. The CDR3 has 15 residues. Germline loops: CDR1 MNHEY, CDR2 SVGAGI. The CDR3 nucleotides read TGTGCCAGCGCTAACGGACTAGCGGGAACCTACGAGCAGTACTTC. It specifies CASANGLAGTYEQYF.

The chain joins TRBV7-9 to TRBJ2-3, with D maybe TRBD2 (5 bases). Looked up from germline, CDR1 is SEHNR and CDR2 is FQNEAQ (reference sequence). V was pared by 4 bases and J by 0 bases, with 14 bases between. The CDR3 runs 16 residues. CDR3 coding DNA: TGTGCCAGCAGCTCCGGAGGACTTCGAAGCACAGATACGCAGTATTTT. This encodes CASSSGGLRSTDTQYF.

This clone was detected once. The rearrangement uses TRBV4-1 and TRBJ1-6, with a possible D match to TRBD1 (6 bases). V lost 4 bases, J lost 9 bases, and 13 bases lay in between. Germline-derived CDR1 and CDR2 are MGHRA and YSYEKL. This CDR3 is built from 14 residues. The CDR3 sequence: CASSLQGEGSPLHF. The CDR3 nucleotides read TGCGCCAGCAGCCTACAGGGTGAGGGTTCACCCCTCCACTTT.

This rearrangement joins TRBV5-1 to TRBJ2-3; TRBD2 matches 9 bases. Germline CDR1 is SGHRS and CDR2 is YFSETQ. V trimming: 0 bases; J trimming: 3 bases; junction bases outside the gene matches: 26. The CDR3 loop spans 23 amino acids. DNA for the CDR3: TGCGCCAGCAGCTTGGTTAGCCAGCCACCATTATTGCGGCGGGGGGGCCGTACAGATACGCAGTATTTT. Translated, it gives CASSLVSQPPLLRRGGRTDTQYF.

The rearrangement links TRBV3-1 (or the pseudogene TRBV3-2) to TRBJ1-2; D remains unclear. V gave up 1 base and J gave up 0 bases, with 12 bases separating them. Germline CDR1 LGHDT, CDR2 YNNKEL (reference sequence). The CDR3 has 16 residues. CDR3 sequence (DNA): TGTGCCAGCAGCCAAGGGGGAGGGAGGGCTAACTATGGCTACACCTTC. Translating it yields CASSQGGGRANYGYTF.

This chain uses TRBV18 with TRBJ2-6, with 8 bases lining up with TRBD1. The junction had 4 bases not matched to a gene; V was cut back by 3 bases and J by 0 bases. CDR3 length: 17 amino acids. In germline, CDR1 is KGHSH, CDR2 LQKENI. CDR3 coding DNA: TGTGCCAGCTCACCTCGGGACAGGACCTCTGGGGCCAACGTCCTGACTTTC. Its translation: CASSPRDRTSGANVLTF.

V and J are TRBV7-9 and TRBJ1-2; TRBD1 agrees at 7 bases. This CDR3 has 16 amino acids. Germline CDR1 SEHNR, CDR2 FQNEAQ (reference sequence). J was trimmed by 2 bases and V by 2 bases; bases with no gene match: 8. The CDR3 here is CASSLKGADKNYGYTF. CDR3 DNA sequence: TGTGCCAGCAGCTTAAAGGGGGCGGATAAAAACTATGGCTACACCTTC.

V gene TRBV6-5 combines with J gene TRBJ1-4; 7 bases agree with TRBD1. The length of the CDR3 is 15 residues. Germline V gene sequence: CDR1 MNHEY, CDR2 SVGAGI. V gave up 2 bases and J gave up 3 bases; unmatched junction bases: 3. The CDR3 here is CASSYGGTANEKLFF. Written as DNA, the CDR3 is TGTGCCAGCAGTTACGGCGGGACAGCTAATGAAAAACTGTTTTTT.

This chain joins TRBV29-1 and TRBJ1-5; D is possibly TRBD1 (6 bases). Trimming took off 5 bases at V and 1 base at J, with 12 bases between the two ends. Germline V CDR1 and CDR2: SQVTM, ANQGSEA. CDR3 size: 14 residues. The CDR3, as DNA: TGCAGCGTTAGGGGGGGGCAAAGCAATCAGCCCCAGCATTTT. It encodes CSVRGGQSNQPQHF.

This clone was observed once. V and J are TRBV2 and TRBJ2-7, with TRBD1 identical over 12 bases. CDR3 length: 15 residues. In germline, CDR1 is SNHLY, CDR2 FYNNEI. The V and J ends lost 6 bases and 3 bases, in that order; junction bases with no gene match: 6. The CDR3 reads CASREGQGAIYEQYF. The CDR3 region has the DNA TGTGCCAGCAGAGAGGGACAGGGGGCCATCTACGAGCAGTACTTC.